This T cell receptor (beta chain) originates from a study of cytomegalovirus exposure and HLA in healthy donors. This CDR3 has 17 amino acids. Looked up from germline, CDR1 is SGHAT and CDR2 is FQDESV (reference sequence). Trimming at V came to 5 bases and at J to 5 bases, leaving 5 bases not matched to a gene. With 60 Vbeta and 13 Jbeta primers, the PCR was carried out. Assay: immunoSEQ multiplex PCR; the TCRdb copy retains only in-frame clones and omits some. The specimen's table records 65,000 to 85,000 clones. The sequencing input was PBMCs. This chain links TRBV11-1 with TRBJ2-2, with TRBD2 matching over 16 bases. This receptor was identified in a woman aged 60 to 75 in good health and CMV-seronegative. The CDR3 loop is CASSPRGLAGGTGELFF. DNA for the CDR3: TGTGCCAGCAGCCCGCGGGGACTAGCGGGAGGGACCGGGGAGCTGTTTTTT. Full variable domain (rest looked up from reference TRBV11-1 and TRBJ2-2): EAEVAQSPRYKITEKSQAVAFWCDPISGHATLYWYRQILGQGPELLVQFQDESVVDDSQLPKDRFSAERLKGVDSTLKIQPAELGDSAMYLCASSPRGLAGGTGELFFGEGSRLTVL.